The 28 T cell receptor beta chains in this list originate from one sample, sequenced in a study of regulatory T cells in long-lasting Graves disease. HTBI primers from iRepertoire and Arm-PCR of CDR3 regions yielded the TCR beta libraries. TCRdb reprocessed the multiplex PCR reads with MiXCR, giving one entry per CDR3 protein. The table shows under 350,000 distinct CDR3 sequences, with 20% to 25% occurring only once. Time point of the sample: persistent/refractory GD, antithyroid drugs over 5 years with positive TRAb. Researchers made the TCR library from RNA that was extracted from PBMCs. The material was peripheral blood mononuclear cells (PBMCs), obtained when the disease was refractory, from a patient treated with antithyroid drugs. The receptors stem from a female donor with Graves disease.

This clonotype was seen a few times. The V gene is TRBV20-1, the J gene TRBJ1-6; D gene ambiguous. This CDR3 region has 15 residues. Germline V lookup: CDR1 DFQATT, CDR2 SNEGSKA (reference sequence). Trimming pared 2 bases from V and 7 bases from J, leaving 15 bases between. The CDR3 protein is CSARISGLPNSPLHF. The CDR3 DNA reads TGCAGTGCTAGAATTTCGGGGTTACCAAATTCACCCCTCCACTTT.

This clonotype occurred a few times. The chain joins TRBV20-1 to TRBJ2-7, with D perhaps given as TRBD1 or TRBD2 (6 bases each). The CDR3 runs 14 residues. Trimming pared 7 bases from V and 2 bases from J, leaving 18 bases between. Germline CDR1 DFQATT, CDR2 SNEGSKA (reference sequence). In DNA form, the CDR3 reads TGCAGTGTGAACAGGGACTCACAAACCTACGAGCAGTACTTC. Protein sequence: CSVNRDSQTYEQYF.

The gene calls are TRBV6-5 and TRBJ2-7; maybe TRBD1 (6 bases). The CDR3 spans 12 residues. The germline V gene has CDR1 MNHEY and CDR2 SVGAGI. The V and J ends lost 4 bases and 13 bases respectively, with 17 bases between them. The CDR3 nucleotides are TGTGCCAGCAGTTTCATACAGGGTGTGACCTACTTC. Residues: CASSFIQGVTYF.

This clonotype was seen only a few times. The rearrangement joins TRBV9 to TRBJ2-5; TRBD2 is a possible D gene (5 bases). The ends were cut back, 0 bases at V and 1 base at J, with 10 bases in the middle. CDR3 size: 15 residues. Germline loops: CDR1 SGDLS, CDR2 YYNGEE. This CDR3 is CASSVAVGVQETQYF. In DNA form, the CDR3 reads TGTGCCAGCAGCGTAGCGGTGGGAGTCCAAGAGACCCAGTACTTC.

The CDR3 DNA sequence: TGTGCCAGCAGCTCCGCAGGGTTTGAGACCCAGTACTTC. Amino acids: CASSSAGFETQYF. The genes are TRBV7-9 and TRBJ2-5; TRBD1 might be the D (5 bases). Germline V gives CDR1 SEHNR, CDR2 FQNEAQ (reference sequence). Trimming removed 4 bases at V and 5 bases at J, with 11 bases between. The CDR3 length is 13 residues.

The rearrangement uses TRBV25-1 and TRBJ2-5; possibly TRBD1 for D (6 bases). The V gene's germline CDR1 is MGHDK and CDR2 SYGVNS. The CDR3 covers 14 residues. Trimming left V 6 bases short and J 1 base short, with 12 bases between. The CDR3 protein is CASSRDTIQETQYF. The CDR3, as DNA: TGTGCCAGCAGCCGGGACACTATCCAAGAGACCCAGTACTTC.

This clonotype appeared a few times. V is TRBV29-1 and J is TRBJ2-4; possible D gene TRBD1, 5 bases. This CDR3 spans 13 amino acids. Trimming left V 5 bases short and J 6 bases short, with 14 bases between. From germline, CDR1 is SQVTM and CDR2 ANQGSEA. The chain's CDR3 is CSVLRSQGNIQYF. DNA for the CDR3: TGCAGCGTTCTAAGGTCGCAGGGAAACATTCAGTACTTC.

At least ten counts were recorded for this clonotype. The V call is TRBV11-2, the J call TRBJ2-7, with D possibly matching TRBD2 (6 bases). The germline V gene has CDR1 SGHAT and CDR2 FQNNGV. The V and J ends lost 4 bases and 0 bases respectively, with 13 bases between them. The CDR3 totals 15 residues. The CDR3: CASSSAGRSSYEQYF. The CDR3 DNA sequence: TGTGCCAGCAGCTCCGCGGGACGGAGCTCCTACGAGCAGTACTTC.

This clonotype has at least ten counts. The V call is TRBV29-1, the J call TRBJ2-4, with D perhaps TRBD1 (5 bases). Trimming took 4 bases from V and 7 from J, leaving 14 bases between them. Germline assignment: CDR1 SQVTM and CDR2 ANQGSEA. The CDR3 contains 13 residues. The CDR3 protein is CSVVAQAGNIQYF. In DNA form, the CDR3 reads TGCAGCGTTGTGGCCCAAGCAGGGAACATTCAGTACTTC.

This clonotype was seen more than once but under ten times. V is TRBV24-1 and J is TRBJ2-7; maybe TRBD1 (6 bases). CDR1 and CDR2 from the germline V gene are KGHDR and SFDVKD. The V end lost 3 bases, the J end lost 1 base, and 9 bases lay between the germline ends. The CDR3 extends over 14 amino acids. CDR3 DNA: TGTGCCACCAGTGATCCGGGACATTCCTACGAGCAGTACTTC. Its protein is CATSDPGHSYEQYF.

In its sample, this clonotype was seen a few times. This chain uses TRBV19 with TRBJ1-1, with 8 positions matching TRBD1. Germline-derived CDR1 and CDR2 are LNHDA and SQIVND (reference sequence). This CDR3 is 15 amino acids long. Trimming cost V 0 bases and J 5 bases; bases outside gene matches: 5. In nucleotides, the CDR3 is TGTGCCAGTAGTATAGAACCAACAGGGGGAACTGAAGCTTTCTTT. Protein sequence: CASSIEPTGGTEAFF.

Many counts were recorded for this clonotype. The V call is TRBV6-1, the J call TRBJ1-1; possibly TRBD1 for D (5 bases). V gave up 7 bases and J gave up 6 bases, with 9 bases separating them. Germline values: CDR1 MNHNS, CDR2 SASEGT. CDR3 length equals 11 residues. The DNA for the CDR3 is TGTGCCAGCAACGCGGGGCCTGAAGCTTTCTTT. It codes for CASNAGPEAFF.

This clonotype was detected only a few times. The genes are TRBV9 and TRBJ2-5; no clear D gene. Germline loops: CDR1 SGDLS, CDR2 YYNGEE. Trimming stripped 3 bases from V and 5 bases from J, with 20 bases between. The CDR3 has 16 amino acids. CDR3 DNA sequence: TGTGCCAGCAGCGACCCCCGAGGAAGCGTCGGGGAGACCCAGTACTTC. This gives the protein CASSDPRGSVGETQYF.

In its sample, this clonotype was seen many times. CDR3 in amino acids: CASSSAGTGEGEQYF. DNA for the CDR3: TGTGCCAGCAGTTCGGCCGGGACAGGGGAGGGCGAGCAGTACTTC. The rearrangement uses TRBV2 and TRBJ2-7, with 10 bases aligning to TRBD1. The CDR3 extends over 15 amino acids. Trimming cost V 5 bases and J 6 bases; bases outside gene matches: 10. In germline, CDR1 is SNHLY, CDR2 FYNNEI.

In its sample, this clonotype was seen many times. The V gene is TRBV7-2, the J gene TRBJ2-7; D call uncertain. The CDR3 has 13 amino acids. The V end lost 3 bases, the J end lost 1 base, and 7 bases lay between the germline ends. CDR1 is SGHTA, CDR2 FQGNSA, per germline. In DNA, the CDR3 is TGTGCCAGCAGCTTGGGGTGGTCCTACGAGCAGTACTTC. It is translated as CASSLGWSYEQYF.

About this clonotype itself: At one boundary the junction diverges from the germline segment, which might be a read error. This chain joins TRBV30 and TRBJ2-4, with 7 bases that match TRBD2. The CDR3 contains 12 residues. Germline assignment: CDR1 GTSNPN and CDR2 SVGIG (reference sequence). CDR3 bases: TGTGCCTGGAGGACTAGCAACAATGCGAAGTTCTTC. Translated, it gives CAWRTSNNAKFF.

This clonotype has a count of ten or more. The rearrangement joins TRBV2 to TRBJ2-5; tentatively, D is TRBD1 (5 bases). V was pared by 4 bases and J by 0 bases, with 6 bases between. The CDR3 consists of 13 residues. Germline V CDR1 and CDR2: SNHLY, FYNNEI. Here the CDR3 DNA reads TGTGCCAGCAGTGGGACATACCAAGAGACCCAGTACTTC. Translation gives CASSGTYQETQYF.

This clonotype was observed many times. The rearrangement joins TRBV2 to TRBJ2-2; D remains unclear. Per germline, CDR1 SNHLY and CDR2 FYNNEI. The CDR3 is 14 residues long. V was cut by 8 bases and J by 3 bases, with 13 bases left in between. In DNA, the CDR3 is TGTGCCAGCGGGCTAGAGTCCTACACCGGGGAGCTGTTTTTT. Its protein is CASGLESYTGELFF.

This sequence joins TRBV20-1 and TRBJ2-2, with D possibly TRBD2 on 5 matching bases. Germline CDR1 is DFQATT and CDR2 is SNEGSKA (reference sequence). The CDR3 sequence is 15 residues long. The CDR3 loop is CSLREERKNTGELFF. The CDR3 region has the DNA TGCAGCCTTAGAGAGGAGCGGAAAAACACCGGGGAGCTGTTTTTT.

This clonotype was found many times. The gene calls are TRBV20-1 and TRBJ2-7; 10 nucleotides align to TRBD1. V was pared by 5 bases and J by 4 bases, with 17 bases of the junction left unmatched. This CDR3 comprises 17 residues. Germline-derived CDR1 and CDR2 are DFQATT and SNEGSKA (reference sequence). CDR3 sequence (DNA): TGCAGTGCTCTCCCACCGGGTGCGGGACAGGGGCGATACGAGCAGTACTTC. Protein product: CSALPPGAGQGRYEQYF.

CDR3 coding DNA: TGCGCCAGCAGCCATCTCGGACAGGACCCTCTCACAGATACGCAGTATTTT. This codes for CASSHLGQDPLTDTQYF. The J gene is TRBJ2-3, the V gene TRBV4-1; TRBD1 agrees at 7 bases. V lost 3 bases and J lost 2; bases outside the gene matches: 11. This CDR3 spans 17 amino acids. Germline CDR1 MGHRA, CDR2 YSYEKL.

The chain employs TRBV12-3 or TRBV12-4 and TRBJ1-1, with D possibly being TRBD1 (6 bases). The CDR3 loop spans 17 amino acids. The V gene lost 3 bases and the J gene lost 9 bases, with 26 bases spanning the gap. The CDR3 here is CASSFEVWAGEIGKAFF. The CDR3, as DNA: TGTGCCAGCAGTTTCGAGGTATGGGCAGGGGAGATTGGGAAAGCTTTCTTT.

The table lists this clonotype with a few counts. CDR3 residues: CASSTGSREQYF. The CDR3 nucleotides are TGTGCCAGCAGCACAGGGTCGCGGGAGCAGTACTTC. V usage is TRBV9 and J usage is TRBJ2-7; tentatively, D is TRBD1 (6 bases). The CDR3 covers 12 residues. Germline V gene data show CDR1 as SGDLS and CDR2 as YYNGEE. Trimming pared 4 bases from V and 7 bases from J, leaving 12 bases between.

The chain employs TRBV18 and TRBJ2-5; D gene unclear. Trimming pared 3 bases from V and 5 bases from J, leaving 19 bases between. The germline gives CDR1 KGHSH, CDR2 LQKENI. The CDR3 runs 16 residues. CDR3 in amino acids: CASSPNRFFSQETQYF. In nucleotides, the CDR3 is TGTGCCAGCTCACCGAACCGCTTTTTCTCCCAGGAGACCCAGTACTTC.

This sequence joins TRBV5-1 and TRBJ1-4, with D uncertain. The germline V gene encodes CDR1 SGHRS and CDR2 YFSETQ. This CDR3 is 14 amino acids long. Trimming removed 6 bases at V and 5 bases at J, with 14 bases between. Written as DNA, the CDR3 is TGCGCCAGCACCCTCGGCGGGAGGAATGAAAAACTGTTTTTT. It translates to CASTLGGRNEKLFF.

As concerns this clonotype: It may be a read error: a sequence one base away is much more abundant. The chain carries TRBV7-8 and TRBJ2-5; no clear D. This CDR3 is built from 11 residues. Germline CDR1 and CDR2: SGHVS and FQNEAQ. CDR3 in DNA: TGTGTCAGCAGTTGGGCGGAGACCCAGTACTTC. It specifies CVSSWAETQYF. The variable domain in full, completed from reference TRBV7-8 and TRBJ2-5, reads GAGVSQSPRYKVAKRGQDVALRCDPISGHVSLFWYQQALGQGPEFLTYFQNEAQLDKSGLPSDRFFAERPEGSVSTLKIQRTQQEDSAVYLCVSSWAETQYFGPGTRLLVL.

This clonotype was seen only a few times. The chain joins TRBV10-3 to TRBJ2-2; perhaps TRBD1 as D (6 bases). CDR1 ENHRY and CDR2 SYGVKD come from the germline V gene. V lost 7 bases, J lost 6 bases, and 12 bases lay in between. CDR3 length equals 13 residues. The CDR3 sequence is CAINDRLAGELFF. CDR3 in DNA: TGTGCCATCAATGACAGGCTCGCCGGGGAGCTGTTTTTT.

A note on this clonotype: A much larger clone differs from this one at a single base, so this may be a read error. No conserved phenylalanine or tryptophan ends this CDR3, so it is likely a read error. This chain joins TRBV28 and TRBJ1-2; a weak D match, TRBD1 (5 bases). Germline values: CDR1 MDHEN, CDR2 SYDVKM. The CDR3 totals 14 residues. The ends were cut back, 5 bases at V and 4 bases at J, with 14 bases in the middle. The CDR3 region is CASSPPRGFYGYTL. CDR3 sequence (DNA): TGTGCCAGCAGTCCCCCCCGGGGCTTCTATGGCTACACCCTC.